This T cell receptor beta chain was retrieved from a study of tumor-infiltrating lymphocytes in primary liver carcinoma. Whole-study results and caveats: Significantly greater top-250-clone fractions characterized tumors relative to blood (p = 0.039).

Starting material of roughly 550 ng total RNA yielded TCR beta cDNA via a constant-region primer. Modified slightly, ARM-PCR produced TCR beta libraries over three nested multiplex PCR rounds. TRBV1-TRBV30 forward primers paired with a C-beta reverse primer were used in the first two PCR rounds, which ran roughly 9 cycles each. TCRdb redid the calling of the multiplex PCR reads with MiXCR, one entry per CDR3 protein. Of 150,000 to 200,000 distinct CDR3 sequences listed, over 80% are singletons. Germline CDR1 reads SEHNR; CDR2 reads FQNEAQ (reference sequence). This CDR3 has 16 residues. Of note for this clonotype: Antigen: not known. The junction differs from germline at one of its ends, possibly a read error.

Starting material for RNA and DNA co-extraction consisted of roughly 19-34 mg of unsorted bulk tissue. Specimen: tumor tissue from primary liver carcinoma. The TCR sequence derives from a man aged 35 to 55 with primary liver carcinoma and hepatitis B virus infection. V is TRBV7-9 and J is TRBJ2-7, with 10 bases matching TRBD1. CDR3 sequence: CASSLLGGQGNYEQCF. In DNA, the CDR3 is TGTGCCAGCAGCTTATTAGGGGGACAGGGGAATTATGAGCAGTGCTTC.